Below, 13 T cell receptor beta chains from the same sample are listed, as sequenced in a study of blood T cell repertoires in COVID-19. Repertoires were generated with immunoSEQ multiplex PCR, while TCRdb's copy carries only in-frame clones and drops some. The sample consists of roughly 320,000 clones, just under 90% of them appearing once. The specimen sequenced was peripheral blood. Source of these receptors: a woman aged 45-65 years with COVID-19, enrolled during active disease.

This chain links TRBV5-1 with TRBJ2-7, with 11 bases that match TRBD2. The CDR3 is 15 residues long. With V trimmed by 2 bases and J by 7 bases, 8 bases remained unmatched. From germline, CDR1 is SGHRS and CDR2 YFSETQ. The CDR3 DNA is TGCGCCAGCAGCTTTACTAGCGGGAGTTTGCTAGAGCAGTACTTC. Translation: CASSFTSGSLLEQYF. Full variable domain (outside the CDR3, taken from reference TRBV5-1 and TRBJ2-7): KAGVTQTPRYLIKTRGQQVTLSCSPISGHRSVSWYQQTPGQGLQFLFEYFSETQRNKGNFPGRFSGRQFSNSRSEMNVSTLELGDSALYLCASSFTSGSLLEQYFGPGTRLTVT.

In this sample, this clone turned up a few times. V gene TRBV7-2 combines with J gene TRBJ2-1; 11 bases are shared with TRBD2. The trim removed 6 bases at V and 3 bases at J, leaving 4 bases unmatched. CDR1 is SGHTA, CDR2 FQGNSA, per germline. The CDR3 runs to 15 residues. The CDR3 DNA sequence: TGTGCCAGCAGGGGAGGGACTAGCGGCTACAATGAGCAGTTCTTC. This encodes CASRGGTSGYNEQFF.

The CDR3 coding sequence is TGCGCCGCTCAGGGGCGGAATGAGCAGTTCTTC. Protein sequence: CAAQGRNEQFF. The chain recombines TRBV10-2 with TRBJ2-1, with D maybe TRBD1 (6 bases). This CDR3 contains 11 residues. The V gene's germline CDR1 is WSHSY and CDR2 SAAADI. Trimming left V 11 bases short and J 7 bases short, with 12 bases between.

This clone was counted only a few times. This chain uses TRBV30 with TRBJ1-2, with D perhaps matching TRBD1 (5 bases). The CDR3 has 13 amino acids. In germline, CDR1 is GTSNPN, CDR2 SVGIG (reference sequence). V was clipped by 0 bases and J by 6 bases, with 11 bases between them. CDR3 sequence reads: CAWSVGQGNGYTF. In DNA, the CDR3 is TGTGCCTGGAGTGTGGGGCAGGGTAATGGCTACACCTTC.

The chain uses TRBV19 and TRBJ2-7; 8 nucleotides align to TRBD1. The CDR3 extends over 15 amino acids. J lost 3 bases, V lost 6 bases, and 10 bases had no gene match. Germline V CDR1 and CDR2: LNHDA, SQIVND (reference sequence). The CDR3 nucleotides read TGTGCCAGTAGCCATGACAGGGGTATGCGCTACGAGCAGTACTTC. Encoded protein: CASSHDRGMRYEQYF.

This chain connects TRBV3-1 (or the pseudogene TRBV3-2) to TRBJ1-2, with TRBD1 as a possible D gene (5 bases). The CDR3 spans 12 residues. V was trimmed by 8 bases and J by 7 bases, leaving 14 bases between them. Germline lookup yields CDR1 LGHDT and CDR2 YNNKEL (reference sequence). CDR3 amino acids: CASSGGGIGYTF. The CDR3 DNA sequence: TGTGCCAGCTCCGGGGGGGGGATTGGCTACACCTTC.

V is TRBV6-4 and J is TRBJ2-1, with 8 bases identical to TRBD2. Per germline, CDR1 MRHNA and CDR2 SNTAGT. This CDR3 has 16 residues. The V and J ends lost 5 bases and 3 bases, in that order; junction bases with no gene match: 9. The CDR3 protein is CASSPVTSADYNEQFF. CDR3 bases: TGTGCCAGCAGTCCCGTGACTAGCGCGGACTACAATGAGCAGTTCTTC.

The V gene is TRBV5-5, the J gene TRBJ2-2; no clear D gene. The CDR3 consists of 14 residues. Per germline, CDR1 SGHKS and CDR2 YYEKEE (reference sequence). The V end lost 5 bases, the J end lost 0 bases, and 8 bases lay between the germline ends. CDR3 nucleotides: TGTGCCAGCAGGTATAGAGCGAACACCGGGGAGCTGTTTTTT. It encodes CASRYRANTGELFF.

This clone was counted a single time. V gene TRBV30 combines with J gene TRBJ1-6; TRBD1 agrees at 11 bases. The CDR3 runs to 17 residues. V lost 1 base to trimming and J lost 6 bases; unmatched junction nucleotides: 8. The germline CDR1 and CDR2 sequences are GTSNPN and SVGIG (reference sequence). CDR3 sequence reads: CAWSGPGTGGSNSPLHF. CDR3 DNA sequence: TGTGCCTGGAGTGGACCCGGGACAGGGGGTTCTAATTCACCCCTCCACTTT.

V gene TRBV12-5 combines with J gene TRBJ2-7; the D gene is possibly TRBD2 (7 bases). Trimming pared 2 bases from V and 0 bases from J, leaving 14 bases between. CDR1 is LGHNT and CDR2 is FRNRAP in the germline V gene. CDR3 length: 16 residues. CDR3 protein: CASGLSGGGPSYEQYF. The DNA of the CDR3 is TGTGCTAGTGGTTTGAGTGGGGGGGGGCCCTCCTACGAGCAGTACTTC.

The rearrangement uses TRBV29-1 and TRBJ1-2, with D tentatively TRBD1 (6 bases). CDR3 length: 13 amino acids. CDR1 is SQVTM and CDR2 is ANQGSEA in the germline V gene. Between the trimmed V and J ends, which lost 7 bases and 0 bases, there was a span of 12 bases. The CDR3 nucleotides read TGCAGCGGGGGGGACAAAGCTAACTATGGCTACACCTTC. Translation: CSGGDKANYGYTF.

The genes are TRBV11-2 and TRBJ2-7, with 12 bases matching TRBD2. Trimming removed 3 bases from V and 3 bases from J; junction bases left unmatched: 0. Germline V lookup: CDR1 SGHAT, CDR2 FQNNGV. The CDR3 contains 14 residues. The CDR3 reads CASSLTSGSYEQYF. The CDR3 DNA follows: TGTGCCAGCAGCTTGACTAGCGGGAGCTACGAGCAGTACTTC.

This chain uses TRBV21-1 with TRBJ1-2; TRBD1, the table's D call, lacks a check against the DNA. TRBV21-1 is designated a pseudogene. The CDR3 has 17 amino acids. The CDR3 DNA sequence: TGTGCCAGCAGCAAAGCGGTGAATGGCATCACAGGGTATGGCTACACCTTC. It translates to CASSKAVNGITGYGYTF.